This TCR beta chain emerged from a study of T cells after yellow fever vaccination. The CDR3 sequence is 19 residues long. Trimming took off 7 bases at V and 6 bases at J, with 31 bases between the two ends. CDR1 is MNHEY and CDR2 is SMNVEV in the germline V gene (reference sequence). As TCR cDNA was made by 5'RACE template switching, a universal primer site and UMIs were added. TCRdb analysed the 5' RACE reads with MiXCR anew, one entry per CDR3 protein. Of 300,000 to 400,000 distinct CDR3 sequences detected, approximately 4.2% appear once; the ten largest clones hold roughly a quarter. The rearrangement uses TRBV27 and TRBJ1-5; D is uncertain. The sequence was collected from a young man who received the YFV17D yellow fever vaccine. The specimen was PBMCs, collected 5 days after the yellow fever booster vaccination. As DNA, the CDR3 is TGTGCCAGCACCCCACCCCCAGACATCGGGCCGGTTGGGTGTCAGCCCCAGCATTTT. It translates to CASTPPPDIGPVGCQPQHF.